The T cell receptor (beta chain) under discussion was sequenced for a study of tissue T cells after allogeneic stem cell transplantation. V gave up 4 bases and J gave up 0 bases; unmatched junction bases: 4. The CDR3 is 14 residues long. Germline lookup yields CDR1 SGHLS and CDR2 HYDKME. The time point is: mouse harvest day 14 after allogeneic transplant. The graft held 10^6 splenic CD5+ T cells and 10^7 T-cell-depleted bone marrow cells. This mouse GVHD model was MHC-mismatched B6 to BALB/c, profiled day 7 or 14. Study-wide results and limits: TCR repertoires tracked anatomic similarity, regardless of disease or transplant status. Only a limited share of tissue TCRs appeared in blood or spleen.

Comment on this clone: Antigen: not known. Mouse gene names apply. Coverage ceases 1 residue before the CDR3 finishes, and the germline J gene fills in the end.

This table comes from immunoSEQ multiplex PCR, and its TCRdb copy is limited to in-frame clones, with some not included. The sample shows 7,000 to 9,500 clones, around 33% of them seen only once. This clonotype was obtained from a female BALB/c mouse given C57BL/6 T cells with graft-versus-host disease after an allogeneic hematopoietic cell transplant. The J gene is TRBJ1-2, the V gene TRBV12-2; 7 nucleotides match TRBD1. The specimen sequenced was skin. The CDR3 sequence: CASSPGQSNSDYTF. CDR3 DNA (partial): TGTGCCAGCTCCCCGGGACAGTCAAACTCCGACTACACC.